This T cell receptor (beta chain) was captured in a study of blood T cell repertoires in COVID-19 (dated by TCRdb to the early 2020s). Study-wide context: Samples from collaborators originated in the United States, Italy and Spain and spanned both the acute and convalescent phases of COVID-19. The material from the prospective study consisted of cDNA or gDNA derived from T cells, B-cell-depleted T cells, or PBMCs. The dataset comprised deeply sampled blood TCRbeta repertoires from subjects exposed to, actively infected with, or recovered from COVID-19. The repertoires were released in a freely available public database meant as a resource for research on the immune response to SARS-CoV-2. The samples were drawn from the first 160 participants of the ongoing ImmuneRACE study and from over a thousand subjects provided by 6 global collaborators. Nearly every sample came with metadata listing a de-identified subject ID, COVID-19 status, age in years and sex. HLA class I and class II types, where available, came from metadata supplied by the sample provider rather than from assay-based typing. What the authors observed across the whole study: The amount of clinical and demographic metadata varied by source and participant and was provided uncurated.

TCRbeta CDR3 regions were amplified from genomic DNA using the immunoSEQ Assay, a bias-controlled multiplex PCR. The paper's processing steps were these. The number of nucleated cells in each sample was estimated from the amplification of reference gene primers within the assay. To quantify the absolute abundance of each unique TCRbeta CDR3 rearrangement, sequence reads were collapsed and filtered. For each sample, productive Simpson clonality was calculated as the square root of Simpson's diversity index across productive rearrangements. TCRdb took over this immuneACCESS table, retaining in-frame rearrangements with V and J assigned. Such tables are incomplete; in checked studies, under half of the missing clones stem from an unresolved V gene, and the remainder is unexplained. Clone size and the V and J calls come from that table; the DNA yielded D and trimming. The sample table contains 75,000 to 100,000 clones; only one count was recorded for around 72% of them. The biggest ten clones account for approximately 24% of the sample.

The CDR3, from cysteine to phenylalanine, totals 14 residues. Only the CDR3 portion is preserved as DNA: 42 bases, with reading frame beginning at the first base. V is pared back by 6 bases and J by 3 bases, with 14 bases lying between the germline termini. CDR1 and CDR2 are drawn from the germline V gene: MNHEY, SVGAGI. Each collaborating institution followed its own protocols to collect whole blood in K2EDTA tubes. Collaborator samples were shipped for TCRbeta analysis as frozen whole blood, isolated PBMCs, or DNA extracted from either sample type. On this clone: It lacks a known antigen. Base qualities are not at hand, and no much larger clone is one base apart.

Sequencing was performed on peripheral blood. This chain is built from TRBV6-5 and TRBJ1-1; a weak D assignment points to TRBD1 (6 bases agree). The clonotype comes from a man aged 70-80 years with acute or convalescent COVID-19. The sequence in DNA is TGTGCCAGCAGCTATACAGGGTTTGACACTGAAGCTTTCTTT. This is translated as CASSYTGFDTEAFF.